This T cell receptor (beta chain) is from a study of T-cell reconstitution after alpha-beta-depleted transplantation in children. This CDR3 spans 14 amino acids. From germline, CDR1 is MNHEY and CDR2 SVGEGT. Trimming stripped 2 bases from V and 5 bases from J, with 12 bases between. Unique molecular identifiers were built into the TCRbeta library. TCRdb itself ran the PCR reads through MiXCR, one entry per CDR3 protein. The sample includes around 240,000 distinct CDR3 sequences, 9.7% seen only once; the top ten take 5.1%. The sample holds many counts of this clonotype. The sequenced sample was PBMCs from the stem cell graft donor, obtained from the stem cell graft. This receptor was obtained from a human donor who donated a stem cell graft to a child with SCID. The chain employs TRBV6-2 or TRBV6-3 and TRBJ1-2; D not certain. Here the CDR3 DNA reads TGTGCCAGCAGTTACGTGGCGGGTAATTATGGCTACACCTTC. Protein product: CASSYVAGNYGYTF.